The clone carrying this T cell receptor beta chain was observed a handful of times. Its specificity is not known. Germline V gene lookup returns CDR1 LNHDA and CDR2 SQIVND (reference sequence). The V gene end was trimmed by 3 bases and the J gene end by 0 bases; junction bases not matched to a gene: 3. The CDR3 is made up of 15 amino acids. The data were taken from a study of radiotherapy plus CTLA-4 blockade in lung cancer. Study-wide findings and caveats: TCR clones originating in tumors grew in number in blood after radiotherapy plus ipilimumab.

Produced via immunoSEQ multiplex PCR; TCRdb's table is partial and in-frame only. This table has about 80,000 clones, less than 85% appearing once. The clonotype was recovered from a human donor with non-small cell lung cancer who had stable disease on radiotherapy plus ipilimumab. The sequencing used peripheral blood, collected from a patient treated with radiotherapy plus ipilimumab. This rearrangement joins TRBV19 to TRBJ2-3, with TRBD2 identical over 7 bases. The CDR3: CASSIPSGSTDTQYF. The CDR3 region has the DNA TGTGCCAGTAGTATCCCTAGCGGTAGCACAGATACGCAGTATTTT.